This T cell receptor beta chain stems from a study of blood T cell repertoires in COVID-19. Study context: Samples came from the United States, Italy and Spain, spanning acute and convalescent COVID-19. T cells, B-cell-depleted T cells, or PBMCs supplied cDNA or gDNA.

The V end was cut by 3 bases, the J end by 5 bases, with 8 bases between. Per germline, CDR1 KGHSH and CDR2 LQKENI. This CDR3 is 13 amino acids long. How the authors handled the data: It was from reference gene primer amplification that nucleated cell counts were estimated. The data were produced by immunoSEQ multiplex PCR, yet TCRdb's version contains in-frame clones alone and is incomplete. The DNA was the basis for D and trimming; V, J and clone size are from that table. The table records 88,000 or so clones, around nine tenths of them present only once. The specimen was peripheral blood. This receptor was taken from a man between 60 and 75 years old with acute or convalescent COVID-19. V gene TRBV18 combines with J gene TRBJ2-1; D is possibly TRBD2 (6 bases). The CDR3 sequence: CASSPGGNNEQFF. CDR3 nucleotides: TGTGCCAGCTCACCTGGCGGGAACAATGAGCAGTTCTTC.